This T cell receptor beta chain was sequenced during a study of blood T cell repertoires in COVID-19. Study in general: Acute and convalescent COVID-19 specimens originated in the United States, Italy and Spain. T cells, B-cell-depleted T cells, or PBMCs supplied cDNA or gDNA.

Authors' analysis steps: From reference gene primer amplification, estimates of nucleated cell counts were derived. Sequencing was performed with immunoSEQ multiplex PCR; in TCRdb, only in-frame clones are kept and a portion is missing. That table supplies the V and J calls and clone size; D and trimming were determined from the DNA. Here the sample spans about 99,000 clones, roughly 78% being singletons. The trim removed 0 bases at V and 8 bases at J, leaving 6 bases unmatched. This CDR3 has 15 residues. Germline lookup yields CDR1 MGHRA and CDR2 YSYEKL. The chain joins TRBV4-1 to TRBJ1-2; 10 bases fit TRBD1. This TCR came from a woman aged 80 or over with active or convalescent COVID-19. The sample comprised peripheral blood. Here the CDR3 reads CASSQDATGGWGYTF. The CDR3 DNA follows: TGCGCCAGCAGCCAAGACGCGACAGGGGGCTGGGGCTACACCTTC.